Each of the 28 T cell receptor beta chains below was sequenced from the same sample in a study of blood T cells in healthy people across ages. It was with a sample-barcoded 5' primer and a J-beta primer mix that a second PCR of roughly 7 to 12 cycles was run. In TCRdb, the 5' RACE reads were re-called with MiXCR into one record per CDR3 protein. The table includes around 1,600,000 distinct CDR3 sequences, around 40% detected once. The sample taken for sequencing was blood. Receptors were obtained from a woman under 30 in good health.

The CDR3 spells CSARPHRDYGYTF. CDR3 sequence (DNA): TGCAGTGCTAGACCTCATAGAGACTATGGCTACACCTTC. The chain uses TRBV20-1 and TRBJ1-2; D not resolved. Germline V CDR1 and CDR2: DFQATT, SNEGSKA (reference sequence). V dropped 2 bases and J dropped 3 bases, with 10 bases sitting between them. CDR3 size: 13 residues.

The chain couples TRBV15 to TRBJ2-3; D may be TRBD2 (6 bases). The germline V gene encodes CDR1 LNHNV and CDR2 YYDKDF (reference sequence). This CDR3 has 13 amino acids. The V end was cut by 0 bases, the J end by 13 bases, with 14 bases between. The CDR3 sequence is CATSRDPDRREYF. Here the CDR3 DNA reads TGTGCCACCAGCAGAGATCCCGACCGGAGGGAGTATTTT.

The gene calls are TRBV15 and TRBJ2-1, with D tentatively TRBD2 (5 bases). Trimming shortened V by 0 bases and J by 4 bases, and 7 bases separated the two germline ends. CDR3 length: 14 residues. Germline V gene lookup returns CDR1 LNHNV and CDR2 YYDKDF (reference sequence). CDR3 amino acids: CATSREAEYNEQFF. The CDR3 bases are TGTGCCACCAGCAGAGAAGCGGAATACAATGAGCAGTTCTTC.

The V and J genes are TRBV5-1 and TRBJ1-4; D call uncertain. This CDR3 region has 15 residues. The germline V gene has CDR1 SGHRS and CDR2 YFSETQ. Trimming pared 8 bases from V and 7 bases from J, leaving 21 bases between. The CDR3 loop is CASCPDGQTGEKLFF. CDR3 DNA sequence: TGCGCCAGTTGTCCGGACGGGCAGACCGGTGAAAAACTGTTTTTT.

The chain is built from TRBV3-1 and TRBJ2-3; D possibly corresponds to TRBD2 (6 bases). CDR3 size: 14 residues. Looked up from germline, CDR1 is LGHDT and CDR2 is YNNKEL (reference sequence). The V and J ends lost 4 bases and 3 bases respectively, with 11 bases between them. The CDR3 DNA reads TGTGCCAGCAGCCCATGGAGGGAAACAGATACGCAGTATTTT. Its protein product is CASSPWRETDTQYF.

This clonotype was counted between two and nine times. This sequence joins TRBV20-1 and TRBJ1-5; tentatively, D is TRBD1 (5 bases). CDR1 and CDR2 (germline): DFQATT, SNEGSKA (reference sequence). The CDR3 extends over 15 amino acids. Trimming shortened V by 2 bases and J by 1 base, and 12 bases separated the two germline ends. The CDR3 nucleotides are TGCAGTGCTAGATCCCCCTCAGGGAGCAATCAGCCCCAGCATTTT. It yields the protein CSARSPSGSNQPQHF.

This clonotype was observed many times. The rearrangement uses TRBV4-3 and TRBJ2-7; 10 positions match TRBD2. There are 15 residues in the CDR3. The germline gives CDR1 LGHNA, CDR2 YSLEER. V lost 4 bases, J lost 3 bases, and 6 bases stayed unmatched. The CDR3 coding sequence is TGCGCCAGCAGCCCTGGACTAGCGGTTAACTACGAGCAGTACTTC. Translated, it gives CASSPGLAVNYEQYF.

The chain is built from TRBV6-5 and TRBJ1-2; tentative D call: TRBD1 (6 bases). Trimming pared 5 bases from V and 8 bases from J, leaving 18 bases between. Germline CDR1 and CDR2: MNHEY and SVGAGI. This CDR3 comprises 14 residues. CDR3 sequence (DNA): TGTGCCAGCAGTACCCGCGGGGGGCGCGAAGGCTACACCTTC. Amino acids: CASSTRGGREGYTF.

The gene calls are TRBV27 and TRBJ2-7; TRBD2 might be the D (5 bases). The length of the CDR3 is 13 residues. Germline V lookup: CDR1 MNHEY, CDR2 SMNVEV (reference sequence). Between the trimmed V and J ends, which lost 6 bases and 5 bases, there was a span of 14 bases. Here the CDR3 DNA reads TGTGCCAGCAGCCCTTCTCTCGGGGACGAGCAGTACTTC. Translating it yields CASSPSLGDEQYF.

The V and J genes are TRBV4-3 and TRBJ2-3; D is perhaps TRBD2 (6 bases). This CDR3 is built from 16 residues. Germline V lookup: CDR1 LGHNA, CDR2 YSLEER. V was shortened by 1 base and J by 9 bases, with 20 bases between the two germline ends. CDR3 loop: CASSQGISGTGGTQYF. In DNA form, the CDR3 reads TGCGCCAGCAGCCAAGGGATTAGCGGCACTGGGGGAACGCAGTATTTT.

The chain employs TRBV12-3 or TRBV12-4 and TRBJ2-5; D is ambiguous. There are 15 residues in the CDR3. Trimming took off 4 bases at V and 0 bases at J, with 12 bases between the two ends. The CDR3 DNA reads as TGTGCCAGCAGTTCCCTGAAGACGTACCAAGAGACCCAGTACTTC. Encoded protein: CASSSLKTYQETQYF.

Concerning this clonotype itself: The junction departs from the called germline gene at one end, perhaps through a read error. This rearrangement joins TRBV12-3 or TRBV12-4 to TRBJ2-4; 9 bases are shared with TRBD1. The CDR3 has 15 residues. The CDR3 DNA is TGTGCCAGCAGTCCGGACAGGGGATCCAAAAACAGTCAGTACTTC. The encoded protein is CASSPDRGSKNSQYF.

The chain joins TRBV9 to TRBJ2-1; TRBD2 agrees at 13 bases. Germline V gene lookup returns CDR1 SGDLS and CDR2 YYNGEE. The CDR3 runs 16 residues. J was trimmed by 5 bases and V by 4 bases; bases with no gene match: 6. The CDR3 region is CASSTRLAGGHNEQFF. The CDR3 nucleotides read TGTGCCAGCAGCACCCGACTAGCGGGGGGCCACAATGAGCAGTTCTTC. The variable domain in full, with the rest retrieved from reference TRBV9 and TRBJ2-1, is DSGVTQTPKHLITATGQRVTLRCSPRSGDLSVYWYQQSLDQGLQFLIQYYNGEERAKGNILERFSAQQFPDLHSELNLSSLELGDSALYFCASSTRLAGGHNEQFFGPGTRLTVL.

This chain connects TRBV20-1 to TRBJ1-1; TRBD1 matches 9 bases. The CDR3 totals 15 residues. V lost 3 bases, J lost 1 base, and 6 bases stayed unmatched. Looked up from germline, CDR1 is DFQATT and CDR2 is SNEGSKA (reference sequence). Here the CDR3 reads CSASSPGQGNTEAFF. In nucleotides, the CDR3 is TGCAGTGCTAGTTCCCCGGGACAGGGGAACACTGAAGCTTTCTTT.

This clonotype was observed a handful of times. The V and J genes are TRBV20-1 and TRBJ2-1; D is possibly TRBD1 (6 bases). The germline V and J ends were trimmed by 4 bases and 4 bases, with 11 bases remaining between them. The CDR3 has 13 residues. CDR1 DFQATT and CDR2 SNEGSKA come from the germline V gene (reference sequence). The CDR3 region has the DNA TGCAGTGCTACGAGGACAGATTACAATGAGCAGTTCTTC. Amino acid sequence: CSATRTDYNEQFF.

This clonotype was counted at least ten times. The V and J genes are TRBV4-1 and TRBJ2-3, with 8 bases identical to TRBD1. Germline trimming cut 2 bases from V and 2 bases from J; bases unmatched to any gene: 9. The CDR3 is made up of 17 amino acids. The germline V gene encodes CDR1 MGHRA and CDR2 YSYEKL. The CDR3 reads CASSQSGTGYFTDTQYF. For the CDR3, the DNA is TGCGCCAGCAGCCAATCCGGGACAGGTTATTTCACAGATACGCAGTATTTT.

This clonotype appeared a few times. V and J are TRBV24-1 and TRBJ2-2, with a possible D match to TRBD2 (6 bases). The CDR3 spans 16 residues. The V end was cut by 5 bases, the J end by 1 base, with 13 bases between. The V gene's germline CDR1 is KGHDR and CDR2 SFDVKD. The CDR3 loop is CATSGGTAGNTGELFF. The DNA of the CDR3 is TGTGCCACCAGTGGCGGGACGGCCGGGAACACCGGGGAGCTGTTTTTT.

This clonotype showed up just once. CDR3 in DNA: TGCAGTGCTAATCATTGGAAGTTCGACCTCTACGAGCAGTACTTC. It specifies CSANHWKFDLYEQYF. The rearrangement links TRBV20-1 to TRBJ2-7; D is unclear. CDR3 length: 15 residues. Trimming took 4 bases from V and 3 from J, leaving 19 bases between them. Germline-derived CDR1 and CDR2 are DFQATT and SNEGSKA (reference sequence).

Comment on this clonotype: The junction and the germline gene differ at one end; a read error may be behind it. The chain couples TRBV12-3 or TRBV12-4 to TRBJ2-1; D remains ambiguous. This CDR3 comprises 12 residues. CDR3 DNA sequence: TGTGCCAGCAGCCCTATCACCAATGACCAGTTCTTC. It codes for CASSPITNDQFF.

This clonotype turned up a few times. The chain carries TRBV7-9 and TRBJ2-1, with a possible D match to TRBD1 (5 bases). Per the germline V gene, CDR1 is SEHNR and CDR2 is FQNEAQ (reference sequence). The CDR3 is 13 amino acids. Trimming removed 8 bases from V and 8 bases from J, with 16 bases in between. CDR3: CASLGQGNYEQFF. CDR3 coding DNA: TGTGCCAGCCTTGGGCAGGGAAACTATGAGCAGTTCTTC.

This clonotype turned up a few times. The chain combines TRBV28 with TRBJ2-7; a possible D gene is TRBD2 (5 bases). The germline V gene has CDR1 MDHEN and CDR2 SYDVKM. V was pared by 5 bases and J by 0 bases, with 11 bases between. This CDR3 has 14 amino acids. CDR3 sequence: CASSVDYPSYEQYF. The CDR3 region has the DNA TGTGCCAGCAGTGTAGACTACCCCTCCTACGAGCAGTACTTC.

This rearrangement joins TRBV27 to TRBJ2-4; no reliable D call. The tail of the sequence fits TRBJ2-7 better, so the J call may be wrong. The CDR3 sequence is 15 residues long. Germline V gives CDR1 MNHEY, CDR2 SMNVEV (reference sequence). Written as DNA, the CDR3 is TGTGCCAGCAGTTTATATCCCCCCGCGGCCTACGAGCAGTACTTC. Its protein product is CASSLYPPAAYEQYF.

This clonotype was seen more than once but under ten times. This chain links TRBV20-1 with TRBJ1-1; D may be TRBD1 (5 bases). Per the germline V gene, CDR1 is DFQATT and CDR2 is SNEGSKA (reference sequence). V was pared by 1 base and J by 5 bases, with 8 bases between. CDR3 length equals 12 residues. The CDR3 coding sequence is TGCAGTGCTAGAGTGCAGGGAACTGAAGCTTTCTTT. Its protein product is CSARVQGTEAFF.

This clonotype was seen only a few times. The chain couples TRBV29-1 to TRBJ2-7, with TRBD1 matching 7 bases. J was trimmed by 7 bases and V by 6 bases; bases with no gene match: 3. This CDR3 is 10 amino acids long. Germline values: CDR1 SQVTM, CDR2 ANQGSEA. The CDR3 region has the DNA TGCAGCGTGGGGACAGAGGAGCAGTACTTC. Encoded protein: CSVGTEEQYF.

The chain is built from TRBV15 and TRBJ2-1; 7 positions agree with TRBD1. There are 17 residues in the CDR3. CDR1 LNHNV and CDR2 YYDKDF come from the germline V gene (reference sequence). J gave up 1 base and V 6 bases, and 12 bases lay outside the gene matches. The CDR3 loop is CATSSRLAQGSYNEQFF. CDR3 DNA sequence: TGTGCCACCAGTTCGAGATTAGCACAGGGGTCCTACAATGAGCAGTTCTTC.

This chain connects TRBV7-2 to TRBJ2-7; either TRBD1 or TRBD2 may fit D (5 bases each). Trimming removed 3 bases from V and 2 bases from J, with 17 bases in between. The germline V gene encodes CDR1 SGHTA and CDR2 FQGNSA. CDR3 length equals 16 residues. The CDR3 here is CASSFSGQGFTYEQYF. The CDR3 DNA is TGTGCCAGCAGCTTCTCGGGGCAGGGATTTACCTACGAGCAGTACTTC.

Details on this clonotype: Compared with germline, one end of the junction differs, possibly owing to a read error. The chain joins TRBV4-1 to TRBJ1-5; no clear D. Germline V gene sequence: CDR1 MGHRA, CDR2 YSYEKL. There are 15 residues in the CDR3. CDR3 loop: CVSSQWTFSNQPQHF. CDR3 coding DNA: TGCGTCAGCAGCCAATGGACTTTTAGCAATCAGCCCCAGCATTTT.

The chain links TRBV20-1 to TRBJ1-3; the match to TRBD1 covers 10 bases. CDR1 is DFQATT, CDR2 SNEGSKA, per germline (reference sequence). CDR3 length: 13 amino acids. With 5 bases clipped from V and 7 bases from J, the junction kept 5 bases outside the gene matches. CDR3: CSAPVGQGNTIYF. As DNA, the CDR3 is TGCAGTGCTCCTGTGGGACAGGGGAACACCATATATTTT.